Below, 18 T cell receptor beta chains from the same sample are listed, as sequenced in a study of T-cell memory formation after mild COVID-19. A single record per CDR3 protein comes from TCRdb applying MiXCR to the 5' RACE reads. The table lists a few hundred thousand distinct CDR3 sequences, roughly a fifth of them singletons. The sample consisted of PBMCs or a T cell subset sorted from them (not recorded which). Receptors were obtained from a man aged 18 to 30 who had mild COVID-19 (a few samples of this study predate the infection). Cell type and time point are not known.

This clonotype has a count of ten or more. This rearrangement joins TRBV6-2 or TRBV6-3 to TRBJ1-1; the D gene is possibly TRBD1 (5 bases). The CDR3 totals 17 residues. Trimming stripped 1 base from V and 4 bases from J, with 19 bases between. Looked up from germline, CDR1 is MNHEY and CDR2 is SVGEGT. CDR3 coding DNA: TGTGCCAGCAGTTACTTCCTAACAGGTAGATACGTCACTGAAGCTTTCTTT. Amino acid sequence: CASSYFLTGRYVTEAFF.

This clonotype was detected a few times. The chain links TRBV29-1 to TRBJ2-7; perhaps TRBD1 as D (6 bases). Germline V CDR1 and CDR2: SQVTM, ANQGSEA. This CDR3 has 13 residues. Trimming left V 3 bases short and J 3 bases short, with 12 bases between. The CDR3 loop is CSVDKGEHYEQYV. The CDR3 nucleotides read TGCAGCGTTGACAAGGGGGAACACTACGAGCAGTACGTC.

This clonotype appeared a few times. This chain links TRBV7-8 with TRBJ2-3; unclear D gene. This CDR3 region has 13 residues. CDR1 and CDR2 (germline): SGHVS, FQNEAQ. V dropped 6 bases and J dropped 1 base, with 8 bases sitting between them. DNA for the CDR3: TGTGCCAGCAGGGTTGGGGGCACAGATACGCAGTATTTT. Its translation is CASRVGGTDTQYF. The variable domain in full, completed from reference TRBV7-8 and TRBJ2-3, reads GAGVSQSPRYKVAKRGQDVALRCDPISGHVSLFWYQQALGQGPEFLTYFQNEAQLDKSGLPSDRFFAERPEGSVSTLKIQRTQQEDSAVYLCASRVGGTDTQYFGPGTRLTVL.

The genes are TRBV18 and TRBJ2-3; TRBD2 matches 8 bases. The germline V gene has CDR1 KGHSH and CDR2 LQKENI. The CDR3 is made up of 16 amino acids. V lost 3 bases, J lost 1 base, and 6 bases stayed unmatched. The chain's CDR3 is CASSPTRRGGTDTQYF. DNA for the CDR3: TGTGCCAGCTCACCCACTAGGCGGGGGGGCACAGATACGCAGTATTTT.

The chain employs TRBV29-1 and TRBJ2-2, with 10 bases matching TRBD1. CDR1 SQVTM and CDR2 ANQGSEA come from the germline V gene. The CDR3 is 16 residues long. The J segment lost 0 bases and the V segment lost 4 bases, leaving 5 bases of the junction unmatched. The CDR3 region is CSVATGQGPNTGELFF. The CDR3 DNA reads TGCAGCGTTGCTACGGGACAGGGGCCGAACACCGGGGAGCTGTTTTTT.

This chain uses TRBV20-1 with TRBJ2-1, with D perhaps assigned TRBD1 or TRBD2 (5 bases each). Per the germline V gene, CDR1 is DFQATT and CDR2 is SNEGSKA (reference sequence). The CDR3 is 15 residues long. V was cut by 7 bases and J by 1 base, with 17 bases left in between. CDR3 sequence reads: CSVAWGFGSYNEQFF. In DNA form, the CDR3 reads TGCAGTGTAGCGTGGGGCTTTGGGTCCTACAATGAGCAGTTCTTC.

CDR3 sequence reads: CSVRIGADTEAFF. CDR3 coding DNA: TGCAGCGTTCGGATAGGGGCGGACACTGAAGCTTTCTTT. The chain carries TRBV29-1 and TRBJ1-1; D is perhaps TRBD1 (5 bases). Trimming removed 5 bases from V and 3 bases from J, with 13 bases in between. CDR1 SQVTM and CDR2 ANQGSEA come from the germline V gene. The CDR3 extends over 13 amino acids.

The genes are TRBV6-2 or TRBV6-3 and TRBJ2-3; tentatively, D is TRBD2 (6 bases). V lost 5 bases and J lost 6, with 15 bases in between. Looked up from germline, CDR1 is MNHEY and CDR2 is SVGEGT. There are 14 residues in the CDR3. The CDR3 nucleotides read TGTGCCAGCAGTCTTTCGGGGAGGATTGATACGCAGTATTTT. This codes for CASSLSGRIDTQYF.

This clonotype was recorded a few times. V usage is TRBV5-1 and J usage is TRBJ1-4, with TRBD1 matching over 8 bases. This CDR3 comprises 14 residues. Germline values: CDR1 SGHRS, CDR2 YFSETQ. V was pared by 0 bases and J by 7 bases, with 2 bases of the junction left unmatched. The CDR3 DNA reads TGCGCCAGCAGCTTGGCACAGGGGGTTGAAAAACTGTTTTTT. Translation: CASSLAQGVEKLFF.

This clonotype was observed a handful of times. This chain connects TRBV7-8 to TRBJ2-3, with a weak D call TRBD1 (7 bases). The V and J ends lost 2 bases and 0 bases respectively, with 12 bases between them. Germline V gene lookup returns CDR1 SGHVS and CDR2 FQNEAQ. The CDR3 totals 16 residues. The DNA for the CDR3 is TGTGCCAGCAGCTTACGTCAGGGGGGTAGCACAGATACGCAGTATTTT. The encoded protein is CASSLRQGGSTDTQYF.

The rearrangement links TRBV5-1 to TRBJ1-1; tentatively, D is TRBD1 (6 bases). Germline V CDR1 and CDR2: SGHRS, YFSETQ. CDR3 size: 14 residues. V was shortened by 5 bases and J by 4 bases, with 15 bases between the two germline ends. In DNA, the CDR3 is TGCGCCAGCAGGATCCAGGGAGGGGGCACTGAAGCTTTCTTT. Translating gives CASRIQGGGTEAFF.

This clonotype was seen just once. This chain uses TRBV1 with TRBJ2-7; TRBD2, the D gene given by the table, was not confirmed from the DNA. TRBV1 has pseudogene status. The CDR3 runs to 16 residues. CDR3 sequence reads: CTSSQAPGQLTYEQYV. CDR3 DNA: TGCACCAGCAGCCAAGCTCCGGGCCAACTTACCTACGAGCAGTACGTC.

This clonotype was seen more than once but under ten times. The gene calls are TRBV30 and TRBJ2-5; TRBD1 or TRBD2 may be the D gene (6 bases each). Trimming took 4 bases from V and 5 from J, leaving 11 bases between them. The CDR3 has 12 amino acids. Germline V gene data show CDR1 as GTSNPN and CDR2 as SVGIG (reference sequence). CDR3: CAWTGGGETQYF. DNA for the CDR3: TGTGCCTGGACAGGAGGGGGGGAGACCCAGTACTTC.

There are a few counts of this clonotype. The J gene is TRBJ1-2, the V gene TRBV7-2; TRBD1 is a possible D gene (6 bases). From germline, CDR1 is SGHTA and CDR2 FQGNSA. CDR3 length: 14 residues. Deletions cut 5 bases from V and 7 bases from J, with 17 bases between. The CDR3 protein is CASSARVGGGGYTF. Written as DNA, the CDR3 is TGTGCCAGCAGCGCCCGAGTAGGGGGTGGTGGCTACACCTTC.

This clonotype was observed once. The rearrangement uses TRBV10-3 and TRBJ1-2; 8 nucleotides match TRBD1. After removal of 4 bases from V and 8 bases from J, the junction contained 9 bases not matched to a gene. The CDR3 spans 14 residues. From germline, CDR1 is ENHRY and CDR2 SYGVKD. The CDR3 loop reads CAISGTGPFAGYTF. The CDR3 DNA reads as TGTGCCATCAGTGGGACAGGGCCTTTCGCCGGCTACACCTTC.

The rearrangement joins TRBV6-5 to TRBJ1-2, with D unclear. Germline loops: CDR1 MNHEY, CDR2 SVGAGI. The CDR3 totals 15 residues. Trimming took off 2 bases at V and 4 bases at J, with 14 bases between the two ends. CDR3 in DNA: TGTGCCAGCAGTTACGTTCGGGGTAGACTCTATGGCTACACCTTC. It encodes CASSYVRGRLYGYTF.

This clonotype was observed a few times. The CDR3 DNA follows: TGTGCCAGCAGCCCCCGAGGTAGCGGGGCCTACAATGAGCAGTTCTTC. Encoded protein: CASSPRGSGAYNEQFF. V and J are TRBV9 and TRBJ2-1, with 8 bases lining up with TRBD2. Germline V gene data show CDR1 as SGDLS and CDR2 as YYNGEE. V was pared by 4 bases and J by 2 bases, with 8 bases of the junction left unmatched. The CDR3 runs to 16 residues.

This clonotype appeared a few times. The V and J genes are TRBV5-5 and TRBJ1-2, with 12 positions matching TRBD1. Looked up from germline, CDR1 is SGHKS and CDR2 is YYEKEE (reference sequence). The V and J ends lost 3 bases and 6 bases, in that order; junction bases with no gene match: 9. This CDR3 is 16 amino acids long. CDR3 nucleotides: TGTGCCAGCAGCTCGTCCCCCGGGACAGGGGGCGATGGCTACACCTTC. Translation: CASSSSPGTGGDGYTF.